These 8 T cell receptor beta chains were all obtained from the same sample, sequenced in a study of blood T cell repertoires in COVID-19. Only in-frame clones appear in the TCRdb table, and some are missing; sequencing was by immunoSEQ multiplex PCR. The table shows roughly 180,000 clones, with under 90% occurring only once. The sequencing sample was made of peripheral blood. The receptors come from a human donor in a cohort sampled during active COVID-19.

On this clone: Within the sample, other DNA sequences also encode this same CDR3. The chain joins TRBV9 to TRBJ2-2; TRBD1 matches 7 bases. Looked up from germline, CDR1 is SGDLS and CDR2 is YYNGEE. V dropped 4 bases and J dropped 2; count of bases not matched to a gene: 5. CDR3 length equals 15 residues. The CDR3 loop reads CASSLRTGNTGELFF. Written as DNA, the CDR3 is TGTGCCAGCAGCCTACGGACAGGAAACACCGGGGAGCTGTTTTTT.

The chain couples TRBV27 to TRBJ2-1; TRBD1 agrees at 10 bases. The CDR3 has 17 residues. V gave up 6 bases and J gave up 5 bases; unmatched junction bases: 13. The germline V gene encodes CDR1 MNHEY and CDR2 SMNVEV (reference sequence). CDR3 bases: TGTGCCAGCAGCCTTATAATTGGGACAGGGGTAAACAATGAGCAGTTCTTC. This gives the protein CASSLIIGTGVNNEQFF.

This chain links TRBV24-1 with TRBJ1-5; 10 nucleotides match TRBD1. Trimming cost V 4 bases and J 0 bases; bases outside gene matches: 5. The CDR3 sequence is 17 residues long. Germline V gene sequence: CDR1 KGHDR, CDR2 SFDVKD. This CDR3 reads CATSETGTGDSNQPQHF. CDR3 bases: TGTGCCACCAGTGAGACCGGGACAGGGGATAGCAATCAGCCCCAGCATTTT.

The chain uses TRBV5-1 and TRBJ1-1; 8 bases are shared with TRBD1. The trim removed 0 bases at V and 5 bases at J, leaving 3 bases unmatched. The germline V gene encodes CDR1 SGHRS and CDR2 YFSETQ. The CDR3 spans 14 residues. CDR3 protein: CASSLGQGRTEAFF. CDR3 in DNA: TGCGCCAGCAGCTTGGGACAGGGGAGGACTGAAGCTTTCTTT.

This clone appeared a few times. The chain carries TRBV4-1 and TRBJ2-3; D is perhaps TRBD2 (5 bases). The CDR3 runs to 19 residues. Per germline, CDR1 MGHRA and CDR2 YSYEKL. The germline V and J ends were trimmed by 3 bases and 3 bases, with 25 bases remaining between them. The CDR3 region has the DNA TGCGCCAGCAGCCAGGGATACCGGCGAGCATCGACTAAAACAGATACGCAGTATTTT. Translated, it gives CASSQGYRRASTKTDTQYF.

V gene TRBV27 combines with J gene TRBJ2-7, with TRBD1 matching 8 bases. CDR1 and CDR2 from the germline V gene are MNHEY and SMNVEV (reference sequence). V shed 5 bases, J shed 1 base, and the junction held 7 bases outside the gene matches. The CDR3 totals 15 residues. The CDR3 bases are TGTGCCAGCAGTAGAGGGACAGGTCAGTCCTACGAGCAGTACTTC. It yields the protein CASSRGTGQSYEQYF.

This clone was seen only once. The V gene is TRBV5-1, the J gene TRBJ2-5, with D possibly TRBD1 on 5 matching bases. V was cut by 1 base and J by 4 bases, with 8 bases left in between. Germline assignment: CDR1 SGHRS and CDR2 YFSETQ. The length of the CDR3 is 13 residues. The CDR3 nucleotides are TGCGCCAGCAGCTTGAATAGGGGAGAGACCCAGTACTTC. It encodes CASSLNRGETQYF.

A few counts support this clone. The genes are TRBV25-1 and TRBJ1-3; the D gene is possibly TRBD1 (6 bases). Germline values: CDR1 MGHDK, CDR2 SYGVNS. The CDR3 extends over 13 amino acids. The V gene lost 5 bases and the J gene lost 2 bases, with 7 bases spanning the gap. This CDR3 is CASSPGAGNTIYF. The CDR3 DNA reads TGTGCCAGCAGTCCAGGGGCTGGAAACACCATATATTTT.